These 20 T cell receptor beta chains were sequenced from one sample in a study of cytomegalovirus exposure and HLA in healthy donors. This PCR relied on a set of 60 Vbeta primers and 13 Jbeta primers. TCRdb's copy holds only in-frame clones and misses some; the assay was immunoSEQ multiplex PCR. Of fewer than 55,000 clones detected, about 71% appear once; the ten largest clones hold approximately 20%. The sequenced sample was PBMCs. These receptors came from a woman in her forties or fifties in good health and CMV-seropositive.

This clone turned up a few times. V and J are TRBV19 and TRBJ1-5; D call uncertain. Germline V gives CDR1 LNHDA, CDR2 SQIVND (reference sequence). There are 12 residues in the CDR3. V was cut by 3 bases and J by 7 bases, with 7 bases left in between. The CDR3 coding sequence is TGTGCCAGTAGTATCCGTTTACAGCCCCAGCATTTT. Translated: CASSIRLQPQHF.

This clone is a singleton in its sample. The chain has TRBV6-4 and TRBJ1-3, with a weak D call TRBD1 (6 bases). From germline, CDR1 is MRHNA and CDR2 SNTAGT. Between the trimmed V and J ends, which lost 6 bases and 0 bases, there was a span of 15 bases. CDR3 size: 16 residues. The DNA of the CDR3 is TGTGCCAGCAGAGGACAGTCCCCCAACTCTGGAAACACCATATATTTT. This sequence encodes CASRGQSPNSGNTIYF.

This clone was detected only a few times. The chain has TRBV6-5 and TRBJ2-7; TRBD1 aligns across 9 bases. The CDR3 covers 16 residues. The germline CDR1 and CDR2 sequences are MNHEY and SVGAGI. With 1 base clipped from V and 1 base from J, the junction kept 5 bases outside the gene matches. CDR3 loop: CASSYWGTGRSYEQYF. As DNA, the CDR3 is TGTGCCAGCAGTTACTGGGGGACAGGGAGGTCCTACGAGCAGTACTTC.

This chain joins TRBV5-1 and TRBJ2-5; 8 bases agree with TRBD1. J lost 5 bases, V lost 4 bases, and 7 bases had no gene match. Germline CDR1 SGHRS, CDR2 YFSETQ. The CDR3 sequence is 14 residues long. The CDR3 sequence: CASSQGAPPETQYF. CDR3 nucleotides: TGCGCCAGCAGCCAGGGGGCCCCCCCGGAGACCCAGTACTTC.

J is TRBJ1-2 and V is TRBV18; no reliable D call. Germline V gene lookup returns CDR1 KGHSH and CDR2 LQKENI. Trimming pared 3 bases from V and 5 bases from J, leaving 19 bases between. The CDR3 is made up of 16 amino acids. The CDR3 DNA reads as TGTGCCAGCTCACCCACACCCCCACCGGGTCCGTATGGCTACACCTTC. The encoded protein is CASSPTPPPGPYGYTF.

The CDR3 region has the DNA TGTGCCTGGAGTGGACGACTTACTGGTTCAGGGTTTAGCAATCAGCCCCAGCATTTT. This sequence encodes CAWSGRLTGSGFSNQPQHF. This chain connects TRBV30 to TRBJ1-5, with D perhaps TRBD1 (5 bases). The germline V and J ends were trimmed by 1 base and 0 bases, with 22 bases remaining between them. CDR1 is GTSNPN, CDR2 SVGIG, per germline (reference sequence). This CDR3 spans 19 amino acids.

This clone was seen a handful of times. The chain couples TRBV4-3 to TRBJ1-4; 7 nucleotides agree with TRBD1. Germline assignment: CDR1 LGHNA and CDR2 YSLEER. The CDR3 is made up of 16 amino acids. J was trimmed by 8 bases and V by 2 bases; bases with no gene match: 11. This CDR3 reads CASSQPSGGMREKLFF. DNA of the CDR3: TGCGCCAGCAGCCAACCTTCAGGGGGGATGCGGGAAAAACTGTTTTTT.

This clone appeared a few times. V gene TRBV29-1 combines with J gene TRBJ2-7, with D possibly being TRBD1 (6 bases). Trimming pared 7 bases from V and 0 bases from J, leaving 10 bases between. Germline assignment: CDR1 SQVTM and CDR2 ANQGSEA. The CDR3 covers 12 residues. This CDR3 reads CSGRDNSYEQYF. In DNA, the CDR3 is TGCAGCGGCCGGGACAACTCCTACGAGCAGTACTTC.

The chain uses TRBV5-1 and TRBJ2-1, with D perhaps matching TRBD2 (6 bases). Looked up from germline, CDR1 is SGHRS and CDR2 is YFSETQ. The CDR3 has 16 amino acids. V lost 4 bases and J 2 bases, leaving 16 bases between the germline ends. CDR3 in amino acids: CASSTERGSTYNEQFF. CDR3 nucleotide sequence: TGCGCCAGCAGCACCGAACGGGGGTCCACCTACAATGAGCAGTTCTTC.

The chain combines TRBV5-1 with TRBJ1-2, with 7 bases identical to TRBD1. In germline, CDR1 is SGHRS, CDR2 YFSETQ. Trimming removed 4 bases from V and 4 bases from J; junction bases left unmatched: 4. This CDR3 region has 13 residues. The CDR3 coding sequence is TGCGCCAGCAGCGAGGGACAGCCCTATGGCTACACCTTC. This encodes CASSEGQPYGYTF.

This chain uses TRBV7-6 with TRBJ1-2, with D possibly TRBD1 on 5 matching bases. The CDR3 sequence is 14 residues long. The germline CDR1 and CDR2 sequences are SGHVS and FNYEAQ. Trimming took 2 bases from V and 5 from J, leaving 12 bases between them. CDR3 in DNA: TGTGCCAGCAGCTTATTTCAGGGTTCATATGGCTACACCTTC. Its protein product is CASSLFQGSYGYTF. The full variable domain, completed using reference TRBV7-6 and TRBJ1-2, is GAGVSQSPRYKVTKRGQDVALRCDPISGHVSLYWYRQALGQGPEFLTYFNYEAQQDKSGLPNDRFSAERPEGSISTLTIQRTEQRDSAMYRCASSLFQGSYGYTFGSGTRLTVV.

The table lists this clone with a few counts. This rearrangement joins TRBV6-1 to TRBJ1-1; D gene uncertain. The CDR3 runs to 17 residues. The V and J ends lost 4 bases and 4 bases respectively, with 22 bases between them. Looked up from germline, CDR1 is MNHNS and CDR2 is SASEGT. Here the CDR3 DNA reads TGTGCCAGCAGTGCTCGAACAGATCCCCGATATGGCACTGAAGCTTTCTTT. This sequence encodes CASSARTDPRYGTEAFF.

The rearrangement uses TRBV6-6 and TRBJ1-2; 10 nucleotides align to TRBD1. Germline V gives CDR1 MNHNY, CDR2 SVGAGI (reference sequence). This CDR3 contains 15 residues. J gave up 8 bases and V 7 bases, and 13 bases lay outside the gene matches. For the CDR3, the DNA is TGTGCCAGCAACAACCCCCGTGGGACAGGGGAGGGCTACACCTTC. This codes for CASNNPRGTGEGYTF.

This clone was counted between two and nine times. J is TRBJ2-5 and V is TRBV28, with TRBD2 identical over 7 bases. Germline V gene data show CDR1 as MDHEN and CDR2 as SYDVKM. Germline trimming cut 4 bases from V and 2 bases from J; bases unmatched to any gene: 10. The CDR3 covers 16 residues. The DNA for the CDR3 is TGTGCCAGCAGTTCCCCCCACTCAGCGGGACAAGAGACCCAGTACTTC. Amino acid sequence: CASSSPHSAGQETQYF.

This clone occurred a few times. The chain recombines TRBV6-1 with TRBJ1-2; the D is unclear. V dropped 3 bases and J dropped 8 bases, with 16 bases sitting between them. The CDR3 loop spans 14 amino acids. Germline CDR1 and CDR2: MNHNS and SASEGT. CDR3 nucleotide sequence: TGTGCCAGCAGTGAGAGGGTTTCTTCTGGGGGCTACACCTTC. Residues: CASSERVSSGGYTF.

V is TRBV27 and J is TRBJ2-7, with TRBD2 identical over 10 bases. The CDR3 is 14 residues long. Losses at the gene ends were 5 bases for V and 7 bases for J; bases not matched to a gene: 8. The germline V gene has CDR1 MNHEY and CDR2 SMNVEV (reference sequence). The CDR3 bases are TGTGCCAGCAGTAGCGGGAGGGCCGTAGGAGAGCAGTACTTC. It specifies CASSSGRAVGEQYF.

This clone showed up just once. The rearrangement links TRBV6-5 to TRBJ1-2, with 9 bases identical to TRBD1. Trimming at V came to 5 bases and at J to 6 bases, leaving 7 bases not matched to a gene. Per germline, CDR1 MNHEY and CDR2 SVGAGI. There are 14 residues in the CDR3. This CDR3 is CASSSATGGHGYTF. As DNA, the CDR3 is TGTGCCAGCAGTAGTGCGACAGGGGGTCATGGCTACACCTTC.

The chain has TRBV2 and TRBJ2-4, with D unclear. CDR3 length: 13 amino acids. Trimming pared 3 bases from V and 6 bases from J, leaving 9 bases between. The V gene's germline CDR1 is SNHLY and CDR2 FYNNEI. CDR3 in DNA: TGTGCCAGCAGTGAGGCGGAATTAAACATTCAGTACTTC. Protein: CASSEAELNIQYF.

The chain employs TRBV27 and TRBJ2-3; unclear D gene. CDR1 and CDR2 (germline): MNHEY, SMNVEV (reference sequence). The CDR3 runs 15 residues. The V gene lost 1 base and the J gene lost 0 bases, with 8 bases spanning the gap. CDR3 region: CASSLFSPSTDTQYF. CDR3 bases: TGTGCCAGCAGTTTATTCTCCCCCAGCACAGATACGCAGTATTTT.

This clone was detected once. V and J are TRBV6-5 and TRBJ2-7, with 9 bases fitting TRBD1. The CDR3 is 15 amino acids. With 2 bases clipped from V and 2 bases from J, the junction kept 4 bases outside the gene matches. Germline lookup yields CDR1 MNHEY and CDR2 SVGAGI. DNA for the CDR3: TGTGCCAGCAGTTACATGACAGGGGGGGCCTACGAGCAGTACTTC. Translated: CASSYMTGGAYEQYF.